These 15 T cell receptor beta chains originate from one sample sequenced in a study of untreated major depressive disorder. The study, taken as a whole, reports: Depressed patients' CD4+ T cells carried increased TRBV05-01 (Vbeta 5.1) usage versus control CD4+ T cells.

Only in-frame clones appear in the TCRdb table, and some are missing; sequencing was by immunoSEQ multiplex PCR. The data show approximately 15,000 clones, with about nine tenths seen just once and around 0.83% held by the top ten. These receptors are not linked to any known antigen. The specimen sequenced was CD4+ T cells from PBMCs. All receptors come from a man aged 30-40 years with major depressive disorder.

This rearrangement joins TRBV5-6 to TRBJ1-1, with D maybe TRBD1 (6 bases). The CDR3 sequence is 15 residues long. The V and J ends lost 4 bases and 4 bases respectively, with 17 bases between them. The V gene's germline CDR1 is SGHDT and CDR2 YYEEEE. CDR3 region: CASSDGPKQGTEAFF. For the CDR3, the DNA is TGTGCCAGCAGCGATGGGCCTAAACAGGGCACTGAAGCTTTCTTT.

This rearrangement joins TRBV2 to TRBJ1-2; 7 nucleotides align to TRBD1. V lost 8 bases, J lost 2 bases, and 14 bases stayed unmatched. CDR1 SNHLY and CDR2 FYNNEI come from the germline V gene. CDR3 size: 16 residues. In DNA, the CDR3 is TGTGCCAGCGTAGCCACGACAGGGACAACGAACTATGGCTACACCTTC. It codes for CASVATTGTTNYGYTF.

The chain links TRBV18 to TRBJ1-1, with D possibly matching TRBD1 (5 bases). The germline CDR1 and CDR2 sequences are KGHSH and LQKENI. The CDR3 runs to 14 residues. V was pared by 5 bases and J by 1 base, with 11 bases between. This chain's CDR3 is CASSRSQGNTEAFF. CDR3 DNA sequence: TGTGCCAGCTCAAGAAGTCAGGGGAACACTGAAGCTTTCTTT.

The chain uses TRBV28 and TRBJ1-4; D is unresolved. Germline assignment: CDR1 MDHEN and CDR2 SYDVKM. V lost 5 bases, J lost 2 bases, and 12 bases lay in between. The CDR3 consists of 15 residues. Written as DNA, the CDR3 is TGTGCCAGCAGTATCCTCGTGGTGACTAATGAAAAACTGTTTTTT. The encoded protein is CASSILVVTNEKLFF. Full variable domain (rest looked up from reference TRBV28 and TRBJ1-4): DVKVTQSSRYLVKRTGEKVFLECVQDMDHENMFWYRQDPGLGLRLIYFSYDVKMKEKGDIPEGYSVSREKKERFSLILESASTNQTSMYLCASSILVVTNEKLFFGSGTQLSVL.

This chain links TRBV5-1 with TRBJ2-3, with D unclear. V was cut by 2 bases and J by 1 base, with 8 bases left in between. Germline CDR1 and CDR2: SGHRS and YFSETQ. The CDR3 has 14 amino acids. The DNA of the CDR3 is TGCGCCAGCAGCTTTGCCCAGGGCACAGATACGCAGTATTTT. Amino acid sequence: CASSFAQGTDTQYF.

The chain links TRBV30 to TRBJ2-2, with D unclear. V gave up 2 bases and J gave up 6 bases, with 10 bases separating them. Germline V gives CDR1 GTSNPN, CDR2 SVGIG (reference sequence). This CDR3 has 13 residues. This CDR3 reads CAWSRPPPGELFF. CDR3 coding DNA: TGTGCCTGGAGTAGGCCGCCCCCCGGGGAGCTGTTTTTT.

V is TRBV5-1 and J is TRBJ1-6, with 7 positions matching TRBD1. The CDR3 is made up of 17 amino acids. V lost 0 bases, J lost 5 bases, and 8 bases stayed unmatched. Germline V gene sequence: CDR1 SGHRS, CDR2 YFSETQ. This CDR3 is CASSLDGQAGDNSPLHF. CDR3 coding DNA: TGCGCCAGCAGCTTGGATGGACAGGCAGGGGATAATTCACCCCTCCACTTT.

The chain uses TRBV7-8 and TRBJ2-1, with 9 bases aligning to TRBD1. Germline-derived CDR1 and CDR2 are SGHVS and FQNEAQ. The V gene end was trimmed by 5 bases and the J gene end by 7 bases; junction bases not matched to a gene: 3. The CDR3 consists of 13 residues. The CDR3 sequence is CASSIQGANEQFF. In DNA form, the CDR3 reads TGTGCCAGCAGCATACAGGGGGCGAATGAGCAGTTCTTC.

This clone appeared a single time. The V and J genes are TRBV15 and TRBJ2-7; 9 bases agree with TRBD1. CDR3 size: 15 residues. Germline V CDR1 and CDR2: LNHNV, YYDKDF (reference sequence). V lost 5 bases to trimming and J lost 10 bases; unmatched junction nucleotides: 15. CDR3 coding DNA: TGTGCCACCAGCCGAGGTGGGACAGGGCAATTGTCACAGTACTTC. This codes for CATSRGGTGQLSQYF. The complete variable domain, with remaining parts taken from reference TRBV15 and TRBJ2-7, reads DAMVIQNPRYQVTQFGKPVTLSCSQTLNHNVMYWYQQKSSQAPKLLFHYYDKDFNNEADTPDNFQSRRPNTSFCFLDIRSPGLGDTAMYLCATSRGGTGQLSQYFGPGTRLTVT.

V is TRBV14 and J is TRBJ2-3, with D possibly matching TRBD2 (7 bases). The germline V and J ends were trimmed by 0 bases and 6 bases, with 13 bases remaining between them. CDR1 is SGHDN and CDR2 is FVKESK in the germline V gene. CDR3 size: 15 residues. CDR3 loop: CASSQDGGATDTQYF. CDR3 DNA: TGTGCCAGCAGCCAAGATGGGGGGGCCACCGATACGCAGTATTTT.

This CDR3 is CASSDGTAAFF. The DNA for the CDR3 is TGTGCCAGCAGTGACGGGACAGCCGCTTTCTTT. This rearrangement joins TRBV6-4 to TRBJ1-1; 7 nucleotides line up with TRBD1. V lost 2 bases to trimming and J lost 11 bases; unmatched junction nucleotides: 2. Germline assignment: CDR1 MRHNA and CDR2 SNTAGT. The CDR3 has 11 amino acids.

This chain links TRBV15 with TRBJ1-1; a weak D match, TRBD1 (6 bases). Germline assignment: CDR1 LNHNV and CDR2 YYDKDF (reference sequence). Trimming stripped 0 bases from V and 1 base from J, with 6 bases between. The CDR3 is made up of 14 amino acids. DNA for the CDR3: TGTGCCACCAGCAGAGACAGGGGGAACACTGAAGCTTTCTTT. The encoded protein is CATSRDRGNTEAFF.

CDR3 in DNA: TGTGCCAGCAGCCAAGAGGTCGAGCCGGTGAACACTGAAGCTTTCTTT. Amino acid sequence: CASSQEVEPVNTEAFF. The chain is built from TRBV14 and TRBJ1-1, with D unclear. V gave up 0 bases and J gave up 0 bases, with 11 bases separating them. Germline V lookup: CDR1 SGHDN, CDR2 FVKESK. The CDR3 contains 16 residues.

The rearrangement uses TRBV6-1 and TRBJ2-4, with D perhaps TRBD2 (6 bases). CDR1 is MNHNS and CDR2 is SASEGT in the germline V gene. V lost 0 bases and J lost 7, with 19 bases in between. The CDR3 consists of 17 residues. CDR3 sequence: CASSEAPLGLGGNIQYF. The CDR3 nucleotides are TGTGCCAGCAGTGAAGCCCCTCTGGGCCTGGGGGGTAACATTCAGTACTTC.

V is TRBV6-5 and J is TRBJ2-7; TRBD2 matches at 7 bases. The CDR3 totals 14 residues. Germline CDR1 and CDR2: MNHEY and SVGAGI. J gave up 2 bases and V 5 bases, and 6 bases lay outside the gene matches. The CDR3 DNA follows: TGTGCCAGCAGTCCCGGGGGAGGGGCCTACGAGCAGTACTTC. It is translated as CASSPGGGAYEQYF.